This TCR beta chain was profiled in a study of shared clonotypes between healthy human individuals. Study-level points and caveats: It was expected that sequencing depth would affect clonotype sharing among donors.

CD4+ cells were split into CD45RA+ naive and CD45RA-negative memory subsets. The data were produced by immunoSEQ multiplex PCR, yet TCRdb's version contains in-frame clones alone and is incomplete. The table has some 790,000 clones, over 60% seen once. Trimming shortened V by 5 bases and J by 0 bases, and 14 bases separated the two germline ends. The CDR3 loop spans 16 amino acids. Germline assignment: CDR1 SGHTA and CDR2 FQGNSA. This clone was seen only once. As yet, its antigen is unknown. The chain is built from TRBV7-2 and TRBJ2-4, with TRBD2 as a possible D gene (6 bases). The receptor was derived from a woman in her twenties or thirties in good health. The sample was memory CD4+ T cells sorted from blood. Subset meaning: CD45RA-negative fraction. The DNA for the CDR3 is TGTGCCAGCAGCGGGACTGTTCTCGTAGCCAAAAACATTCAGTACTTC. It translates to CASSGTVLVAKNIQYF.